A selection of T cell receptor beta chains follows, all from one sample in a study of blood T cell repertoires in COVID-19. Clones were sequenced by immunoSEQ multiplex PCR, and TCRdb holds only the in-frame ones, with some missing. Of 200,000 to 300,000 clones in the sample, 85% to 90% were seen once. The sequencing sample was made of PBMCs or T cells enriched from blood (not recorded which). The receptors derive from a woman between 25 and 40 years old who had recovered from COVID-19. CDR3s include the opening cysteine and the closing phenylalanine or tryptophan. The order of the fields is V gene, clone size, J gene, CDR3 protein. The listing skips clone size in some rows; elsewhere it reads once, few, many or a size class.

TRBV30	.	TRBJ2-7	CAWSAGGGGRYEQYF
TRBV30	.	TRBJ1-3	CAWRQDPSGNTIYF
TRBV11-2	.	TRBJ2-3	CASSFGAGQGRKKGTQYF
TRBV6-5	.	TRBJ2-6	CAGHLSGANVLTF
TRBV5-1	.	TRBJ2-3	CASSLVTSKDTQYF
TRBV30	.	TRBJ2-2	CACHSRGRELFF
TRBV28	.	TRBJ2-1	CASSLEGGAYNEQFF
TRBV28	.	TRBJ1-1	CASSLLAQNTEAFF
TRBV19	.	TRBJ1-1	CASRGGEYTEAFF
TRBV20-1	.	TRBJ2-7	CRVNQGDF
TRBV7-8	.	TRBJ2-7	CASSLGAGAPEQYF
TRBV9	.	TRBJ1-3	CASSVVPGSGNTIYF
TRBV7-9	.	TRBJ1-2	CASGDGGYTF
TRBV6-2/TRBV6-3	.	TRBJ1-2	CASSTTGGFSSGYTF
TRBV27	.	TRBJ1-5	CASSLARGSSQPQHF
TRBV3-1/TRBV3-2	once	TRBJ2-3	CASSLGLAGDTQYF
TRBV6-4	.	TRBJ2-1	CASSHPGQWEGRNEQFF
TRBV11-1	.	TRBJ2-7	CASSISGRAWAYEQYF
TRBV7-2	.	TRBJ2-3	CASSWILAGGGDTQYF
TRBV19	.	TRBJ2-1	CASSMDRDNEQFF
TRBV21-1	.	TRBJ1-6	CASSNRDRGPLTPVHYNSPLHF
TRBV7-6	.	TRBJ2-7	CASSLLQGASYEQYF
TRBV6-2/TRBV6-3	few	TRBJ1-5	CASSKTPGQPSNQPQHF
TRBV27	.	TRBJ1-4	CASRGQGATNEKLFF
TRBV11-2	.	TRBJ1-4	CASSLVRVTNEKLFF
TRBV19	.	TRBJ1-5	CATGDRGKSNQPQHF
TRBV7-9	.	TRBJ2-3	CASSPSTSTDTQYF
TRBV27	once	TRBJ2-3	CASSLYFGSPDTQYF
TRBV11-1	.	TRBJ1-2	CASSPYGQLYGYTF
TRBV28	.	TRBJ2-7	CASSNRDVSEQYF
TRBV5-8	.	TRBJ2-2	CASSLAGGYTGELFF
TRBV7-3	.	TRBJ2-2	CASGRQGLGTGELFF
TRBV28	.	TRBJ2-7	CASSLFSSGRREQYF
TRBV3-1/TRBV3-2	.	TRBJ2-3	CASSLKGTSGMFDTQYF
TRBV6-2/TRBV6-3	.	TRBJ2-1	CASSPGGYNEQFF
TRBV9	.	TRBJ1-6	CASSGEQGSLVSPLHF
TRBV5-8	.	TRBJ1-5	CASRPHRGPQPQHF
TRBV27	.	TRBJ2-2	CASSFSLTGELFF
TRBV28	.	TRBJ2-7	CASSLPGGRGLCEQYF
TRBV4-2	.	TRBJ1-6	CASSQVAGGKSPLHF